One sample yielded the 18 T cell receptor beta chains listed below, sequenced in a study of radiotherapy plus CTLA-4 blockade in lung cancer. TCRdb keeps only in-frame clones here, not all; method: immunoSEQ multiplex PCR. The sample consists of roughly 98,000 clones, approximately 85% of them appearing once. The sequenced sample was peripheral blood, obtained from a patient treated with radiotherapy plus ipilimumab. These receptor sequences come from a human donor with non-small cell lung cancer who had a partial response to radiotherapy plus ipilimumab.

The chain has TRBV6-1 and TRBJ2-1, with D tentatively TRBD2 (5 bases). The CDR3 has 15 amino acids. Germline CDR1 is MNHNS and CDR2 is SASEGT. Between the trimmed V and J ends, which lost 3 bases and 3 bases, there was a span of 12 bases. In DNA form, the CDR3 reads TGTGCCAGCAGTGACGCACGGAGGATCTACAATGAGCAGTTCTTC. Protein product: CASSDARRIYNEQFF.

This rearrangement joins TRBV4-2 to TRBJ1-1; 7 nucleotides line up with TRBD1. Germline CDR1 is LGHNA and CDR2 is YNFKEQ. The trim removed 3 bases at V and 3 bases at J, leaving 1 base unmatched. CDR3 size: 13 residues. In DNA, the CDR3 is TGTGCCAGCAGCCACAGGGGGGACACTGAAGCTTTCTTT. It encodes CASSHRGDTEAFF.

The chain combines TRBV28 with TRBJ1-3; D possibly corresponds to TRBD1 (5 bases). With 2 bases removed from V and 2 bases from J, the gap between germline ends came to 10 bases. CDR3 size: 15 residues. Germline V gives CDR1 MDHEN, CDR2 SYDVKM. This chain's CDR3 is CASSLSRAAGNTIYF. CDR3 DNA: TGTGCCAGCAGTTTAAGCAGGGCCGCTGGAAACACCATATATTTT.

This chain links TRBV6-5 with TRBJ1-1; TRBD1 might be the D (6 bases). V shed 6 bases and J shed 4 bases, with 15 bases lying between them. This CDR3 contains 14 residues. From germline, CDR1 is MNHEY and CDR2 SVGAGI. The CDR3 DNA reads TGTGCCAGCAGCTTCCCAGGGGCGAGCACTGAAGCTTTCTTT. Its protein is CASSFPGASTEAFF.

This rearrangement joins TRBV29-1 to TRBJ2-4, with D perhaps matching TRBD1 (6 bases). CDR1 is SQVTM and CDR2 is ANQGSEA in the germline V gene. Between the trimmed V and J ends, which lost 8 bases and 5 bases, there was a span of 10 bases. This CDR3 has 11 residues. The CDR3 sequence: CSYRQENIQYF. CDR3 DNA: TGCAGCTATAGACAGGAAAACATTCAGTACTTC.

The rearrangement links TRBV21-1 to TRBJ1-2; the table calls TRBD1, which could not be checked here. TRBV21-1 is termed a pseudogene. This CDR3 spans 14 amino acids. CDR3 in amino acids: CARIYRGRNYGYTF. The CDR3 region has the DNA TGTGCCAGGATTTACAGGGGGCGAAACTATGGCTACACCTTC.

The chain is built from TRBV9 and TRBJ2-3; 12 bases are a match to TRBD2. Germline V lookup: CDR1 SGDLS, CDR2 YYNGEE. V lost 0 bases, J lost 4 bases, and 6 bases stayed unmatched. The CDR3 has 17 residues. The CDR3 DNA reads as TGTGCCAGCAGCGTAGGGTCTAGCGGGAGGGCCGCAGATACGCAGTATTTT. It is translated as CASSVGSSGRAADTQYF. The whole variable domain, filled in from reference TRBV9 and TRBJ2-3, reads DSGVTQTPKHLITATGQRVTLRCSPRSGDLSVYWYQQSLDQGLQFLIQYYNGEERAKGNILERFSAQQFPDLHSELNLSSLELGDSALYFCASSVGSSGRAADTQYFGPGTRLTVL.

The genes are TRBV5-5 and TRBJ2-7; TRBD2 matches 8 bases. The CDR3 consists of 13 residues. Germline-derived CDR1 and CDR2 are SGHKS and YYEKEE (reference sequence). After removal of 2 bases from V and 6 bases from J, the junction contained 4 bases not matched to a gene. This CDR3 reads CASSLPAGVEQYF. In DNA form, the CDR3 reads TGTGCCAGCAGCTTACCAGCGGGAGTCGAGCAGTACTTC. Based on the CDR3 plus reference TRBV5-5 and TRBJ2-7, the full variable domain is DAGVTQSPTHLIKTRGQQVTLRCSPISGHKSVSWYQQVLGQGPQFIFQYYEKEERGRGNFPDRFSARQFPNYSSELNVNALLLGDSALYLCASSLPAGVEQYFGPGTRLTVT.

For this clone: Compared with germline, one end of the junction differs, possibly owing to a read error. CDR3 in amino acids: CASRYQETQYF. CDR3 nucleotide sequence: TGTGCCAGCAGGTACCAGGAGACCCAGTACTTC. The rearrangement links TRBV2 to TRBJ2-5; D not resolved. CDR3 length: 11 amino acids. Germline V gene lookup returns CDR1 SNHLY and CDR2 FYNNEI.

The chain recombines TRBV28 with TRBJ2-3, with a weak D call TRBD2 (6 bases). The germline V gene has CDR1 MDHEN and CDR2 SYDVKM. The CDR3 extends over 15 amino acids. Between the trimmed V and J ends, which lost 4 bases and 3 bases, there was a span of 14 bases. The CDR3 here is CASSSAGGRTDTQYF. CDR3 bases: TGTGCCAGCAGTTCTGCAGGAGGGAGGACAGATACGCAGTATTTT.

About this clone itself: Compared with germline, one end of the junction differs, possibly owing to a read error. Other nucleotide sequences from this sample produce the same CDR3. The genes are TRBV18 and TRBJ1-1; 9 bases align to TRBD1. The CDR3 is 14 residues long. Germline loops: CDR1 KGHSH, CDR2 LQKENI. The CDR3 coding sequence is TGTGCCAGCTCACCAGACAGGGGGTGGACTGAAGCCTTCTTT. Encoded protein: CASSPDRGWTEAFF. The full variable domain, with the rest looked up from reference TRBV18 and TRBJ1-1, is NAGVMQNPRHLVRRRGQEARLRCSPMKGHSHVYWYRQLPEEGLKFMVYLQKENIIDESGMPKERFSAEFPKEGPSILRIQQVVRGDSAAYFCASSPDRGWTEAFFGQGTRLTVV.

This clone has a single count. This chain joins TRBV7-2 and TRBJ2-3; 9 bases are a match to TRBD2. The CDR3 is 17 amino acids. The V gene end was trimmed by 3 bases and the J gene end by 1 base; junction bases not matched to a gene: 8. CDR1 and CDR2 from the germline V gene are SGHTA and FQGNSA. The CDR3 sequence: CASSFLSGRPRTDTQYF. The CDR3 nucleotides are TGTGCCAGCAGCTTCCTGAGCGGGAGGCCCCGCACAGATACGCAGTATTTT.

CDR3 amino acids: CASSQDGTDLYGYTF. The CDR3 DNA reads as TGTGCCAGCAGCCAAGATGGGACAGACCTCTATGGCTACACCTTC. The V and J genes are TRBV4-2 and TRBJ1-2, with 7 bases identical to TRBD1. CDR1 is LGHNA, CDR2 YNFKEQ, per germline. V lost 0 bases to trimming and J lost 4 bases; unmatched junction nucleotides: 5. The CDR3 extends over 15 amino acids.

This rearrangement joins TRBV27 to TRBJ1-2, with D possibly being TRBD1 (5 bases). Germline loops: CDR1 MNHEY, CDR2 SMNVEV (reference sequence). The CDR3 runs 14 residues. The V end lost 3 bases, the J end lost 4 bases, and 12 bases lay between the germline ends. The CDR3 loop is CASSLGGFPYGYTF. In nucleotides, the CDR3 is TGTGCCAGCAGTTTGGGGGGATTCCCCTATGGCTACACCTTC.

There are a few counts of this clone. The chain links TRBV4-2 to TRBJ2-7; D remains ambiguous. Trimming pared 1 base from V and 3 bases from J, leaving 13 bases between. CDR1 and CDR2 (germline): LGHNA, YNFKEQ. The CDR3 sequence is 15 residues long. The CDR3 loop is CASSQGAAPNYEQYF. CDR3 in DNA: TGTGCCAGCAGCCAAGGTGCGGCCCCTAACTACGAGCAGTACTTC.

This clone was seen only once. The chain links TRBV29-1 to TRBJ2-5; TRBD2 aligns across 7 bases. This CDR3 is built from 14 residues. Germline trimming cut 7 bases from V and 5 bases from J; bases unmatched to any gene: 13. Germline V gene sequence: CDR1 SQVTM, CDR2 ANQGSEA. The CDR3 loop is CSADEAGLEETQYF. The CDR3 DNA is TGCAGCGCCGACGAGGCAGGACTAGAGGAGACCCAGTACTTC. The full variable domain, completed using reference TRBV29-1 and TRBJ2-5, is SAVISQKPSRDICQRGTSLTIQCQVDSQVTMMFWYRQQPGQSLTLIATANQGSEATYESGFVIDKFPISRPNLTFSTLTVSNMSPEDSSIYLCSADEAGLEETQYFGPGTRLLVL.

Here the CDR3 DNA reads TGTGCCACAAGACAGGGATTAGAAGAGACCCAGTACTTC. This gives the protein CATRQGLEETQYF. The chain carries TRBV28 and TRBJ2-5; 7 bases are shared with TRBD1. CDR1 and CDR2 (germline): MDHEN, SYDVKM. J gave up 3 bases and V 10 bases, and 8 bases lay outside the gene matches. CDR3 length equals 13 residues. Filled out from reference TRBV28 and TRBJ2-5, the complete variable domain reads DVKVTQSSRYLVKRTGEKVFLECVQDMDHENMFWYRQDPGLGLRLIYFSYDVKMKEKGDIPEGYSVSREKKERFSLILESASTNQTSMYLCATRQGLEETQYFGPGTRLLVL.

This clone was seen a handful of times. This rearrangement joins TRBV5-5 to TRBJ1-5; D remains ambiguous. Germline lookup yields CDR1 SGHKS and CDR2 YYEKEE (reference sequence). V shed 4 bases and J shed 5 bases, with 16 bases lying between them. This CDR3 contains 15 residues. CDR3 region: CASSRGPARDQPQHF. In nucleotides, the CDR3 is TGTGCCAGCAGCCGAGGACCCGCGAGGGATCAGCCCCAGCATTTT. Full variable domain (outside the CDR3, taken from reference TRBV5-5 and TRBJ1-5): DAGVTQSPTHLIKTRGQQVTLRCSPISGHKSVSWYQQVLGQGPQFIFQYYEKEERGRGNFPDRFSARQFPNYSSELNVNALLLGDSALYLCASSRGPARDQPQHFGDGTRLSIL.